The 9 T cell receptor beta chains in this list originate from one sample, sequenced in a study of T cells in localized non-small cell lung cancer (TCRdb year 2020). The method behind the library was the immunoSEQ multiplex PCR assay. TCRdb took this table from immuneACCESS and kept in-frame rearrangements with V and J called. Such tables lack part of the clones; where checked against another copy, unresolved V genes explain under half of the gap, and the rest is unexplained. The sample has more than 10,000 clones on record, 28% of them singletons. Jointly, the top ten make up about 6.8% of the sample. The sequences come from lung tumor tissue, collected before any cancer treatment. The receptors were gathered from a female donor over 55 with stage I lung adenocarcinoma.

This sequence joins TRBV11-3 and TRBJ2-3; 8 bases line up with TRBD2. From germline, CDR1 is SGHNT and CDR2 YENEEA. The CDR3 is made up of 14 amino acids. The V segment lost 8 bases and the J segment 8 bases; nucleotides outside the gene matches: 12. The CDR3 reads CASASRGGRITQYF. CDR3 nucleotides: TGTGCCAGCGCCTCCCGGGGGGGAAGGATTACGCAGTATTTT.

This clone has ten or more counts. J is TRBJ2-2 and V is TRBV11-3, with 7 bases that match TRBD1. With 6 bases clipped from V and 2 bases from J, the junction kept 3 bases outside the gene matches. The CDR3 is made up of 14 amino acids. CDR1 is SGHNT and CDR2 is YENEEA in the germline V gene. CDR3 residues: CASSPGGNTGELFF. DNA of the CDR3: TGTGCCAGCAGTCCAGGGGGTAACACCGGGGAGCTGTTTTTT.

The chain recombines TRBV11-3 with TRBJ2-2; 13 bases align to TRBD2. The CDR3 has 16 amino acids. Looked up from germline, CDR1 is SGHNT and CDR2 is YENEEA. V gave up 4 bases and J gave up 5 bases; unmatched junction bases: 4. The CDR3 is CASSWELAGGTGELFF. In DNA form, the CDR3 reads TGTGCCAGCAGCTGGGAACTAGCGGGGGGGACCGGGGAGCTGTTTTTT.

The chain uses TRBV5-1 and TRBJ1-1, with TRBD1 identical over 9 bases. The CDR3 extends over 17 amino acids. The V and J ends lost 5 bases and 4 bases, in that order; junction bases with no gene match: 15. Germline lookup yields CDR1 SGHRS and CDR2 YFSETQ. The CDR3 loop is CASRDDLGQGWGTEAFF. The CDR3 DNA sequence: TGCGCCAGCAGGGACGACCTGGGACAGGGATGGGGCACTGAAGCTTTCTTT.

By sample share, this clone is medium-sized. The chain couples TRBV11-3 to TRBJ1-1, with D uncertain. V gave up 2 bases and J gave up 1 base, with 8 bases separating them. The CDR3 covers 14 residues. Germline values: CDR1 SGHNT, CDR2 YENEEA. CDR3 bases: TGTGCCAGCAGCTTAAAGGCAGGGAACACTGAAGCTTTCTTT. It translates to CASSLKAGNTEAFF.

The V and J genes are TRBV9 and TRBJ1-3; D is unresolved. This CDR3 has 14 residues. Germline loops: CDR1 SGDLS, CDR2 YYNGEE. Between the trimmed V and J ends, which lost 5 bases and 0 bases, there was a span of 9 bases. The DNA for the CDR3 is TGTGCCAGCAGTTCCTGGGGCTCTGGAAACACCATATATTTT. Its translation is CASSSWGSGNTIYF.

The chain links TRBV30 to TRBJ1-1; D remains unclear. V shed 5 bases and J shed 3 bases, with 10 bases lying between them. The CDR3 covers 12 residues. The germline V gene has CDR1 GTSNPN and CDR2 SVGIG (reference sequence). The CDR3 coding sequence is TGTGCCTGGGGCCACGAGGACACTGAAGCTTTCTTT. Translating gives CAWGHEDTEAFF.

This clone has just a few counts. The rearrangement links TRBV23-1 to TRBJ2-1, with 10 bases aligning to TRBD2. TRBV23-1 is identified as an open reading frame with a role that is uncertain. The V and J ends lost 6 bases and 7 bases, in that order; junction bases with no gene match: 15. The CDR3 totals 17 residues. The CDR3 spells CASSQAKLAGIGNEQFF. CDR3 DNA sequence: TGCGCCAGCAGCCAAGCAAAACTAGCGGGGATTGGAAATGAGCAGTTCTTC.

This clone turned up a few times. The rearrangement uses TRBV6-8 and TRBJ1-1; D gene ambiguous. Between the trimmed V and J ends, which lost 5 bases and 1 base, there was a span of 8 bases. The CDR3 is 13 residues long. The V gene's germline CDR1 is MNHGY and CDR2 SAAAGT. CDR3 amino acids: CASSHDGNTEAFF. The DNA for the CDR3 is TGTGCCAGCAGTCATGACGGGAACACTGAAGCTTTCTTT.